The 3 T cell receptor beta chains below come from one sample, sequenced in a study of T cells in Graves' hyperthyroidism and ophthalmopathy. Amplification of TCR beta CDR3 regions was performed using RNA transcripts as template. First-round RT-PCR targeting the TCR CDR3 was performed with the HTBI primer set. TCRdb re-derived calls from the multiplex PCR reads in MiXCR, one entry per CDR3 protein. Of hundreds of thousands of distinct CDR3 sequences listed, around 15% are singletons. The specimen was blood. Receptors originate from a woman between 35 and 50 years old with Graves' ophthalmopathy.

This clonotype was detected many times. The gene calls are TRBV10-3 and TRBJ2-3, with D perhaps matching TRBD1 (6 bases). Germline V gene sequence: CDR1 ENHRY, CDR2 SYGVKD. Trimming cost V 10 bases and J 0 bases, with 14 bases left between them. This CDR3 has 14 residues. CDR3 in amino acids: CATLPGQSTDTQYF. DNA of the CDR3: TGTGCCACCTTACCGGGACAAAGCACAGATACGCAGTATTTT.

The V gene is TRBV4-1, the J gene TRBJ1-2; no firm D call. CDR3 length equals 15 residues. The germline gives CDR1 MGHRA, CDR2 YSYEKL. V lost 0 bases and J 1 base, leaving 9 bases between the germline ends. CDR3 in amino acids: CASSQDPLSNYGYTF. CDR3 DNA sequence: TGCGCCAGCAGCCAAGATCCCCTCAGTAACTATGGCTACACCTTC.

The sample holds many counts of this clonotype. This chain joins TRBV12-3 or TRBV12-4 and TRBJ1-6; tentative D call: TRBD1 (5 bases). The CDR3 loop spans 14 amino acids. Trimming cost V 3 bases and J 10 bases, with 13 bases left between them. The CDR3 DNA is TGTGCCAGCAGTTTTCTCCAGGGTGGGTCACCCCTCCACTTT. This sequence encodes CASSFLQGGSPLHF.